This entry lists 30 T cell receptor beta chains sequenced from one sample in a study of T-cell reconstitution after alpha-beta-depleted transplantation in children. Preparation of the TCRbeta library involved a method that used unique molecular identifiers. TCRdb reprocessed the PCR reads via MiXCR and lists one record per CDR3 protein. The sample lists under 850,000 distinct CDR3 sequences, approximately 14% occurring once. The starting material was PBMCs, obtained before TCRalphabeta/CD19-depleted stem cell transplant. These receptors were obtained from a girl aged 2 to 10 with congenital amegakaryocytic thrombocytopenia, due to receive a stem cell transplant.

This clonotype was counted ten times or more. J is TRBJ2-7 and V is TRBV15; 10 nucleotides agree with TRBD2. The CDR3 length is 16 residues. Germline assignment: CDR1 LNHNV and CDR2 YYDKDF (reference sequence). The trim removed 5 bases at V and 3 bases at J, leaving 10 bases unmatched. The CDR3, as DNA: TGTGCCACCAGCGGAAACGAGGGACTAGCGAACTACGAGCAGTACTTC. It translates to CATSGNEGLANYEQYF.

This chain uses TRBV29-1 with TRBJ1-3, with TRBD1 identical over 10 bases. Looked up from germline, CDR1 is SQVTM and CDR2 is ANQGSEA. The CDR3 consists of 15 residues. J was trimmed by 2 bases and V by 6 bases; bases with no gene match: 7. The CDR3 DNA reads TGCAGCGTCCGCCGCGGGACAGGGGCTGGAAACACCATATATTTT. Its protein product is CSVRRGTGAGNTIYF.

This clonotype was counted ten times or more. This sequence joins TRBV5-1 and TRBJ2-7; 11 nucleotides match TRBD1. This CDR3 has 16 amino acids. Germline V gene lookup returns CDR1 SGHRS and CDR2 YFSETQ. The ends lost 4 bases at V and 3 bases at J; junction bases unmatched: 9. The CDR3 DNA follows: TGCGCCAGCAGCCCCCATTTGGGACAGGGGGTCTACGAGCAGTACTTC. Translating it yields CASSPHLGQGVYEQYF.

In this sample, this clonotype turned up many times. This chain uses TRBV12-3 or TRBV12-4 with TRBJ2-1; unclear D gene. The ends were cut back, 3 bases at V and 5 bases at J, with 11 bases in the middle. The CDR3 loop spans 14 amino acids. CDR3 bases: TGTGCCAGCAGTTTTATCGTTTTACACAATGAGCAGTTCTTC. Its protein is CASSFIVLHNEQFF.

CDR3 sequence (DNA): TGTGCCAGCAGGACGACAGACTATGGCTACACCTTC. It codes for CASRTTDYGYTF. The chain carries TRBV28 and TRBJ1-2, with D possibly matching TRBD1 (5 bases). Trimming took off 6 bases at V and 3 bases at J, with 8 bases between the two ends. This CDR3 has 12 amino acids. From germline, CDR1 is MDHEN and CDR2 SYDVKM.

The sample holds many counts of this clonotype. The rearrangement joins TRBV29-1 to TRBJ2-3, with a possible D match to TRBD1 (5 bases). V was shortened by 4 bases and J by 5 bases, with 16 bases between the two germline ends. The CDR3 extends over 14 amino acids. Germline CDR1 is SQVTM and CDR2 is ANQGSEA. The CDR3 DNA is TGCAGCGTTGGAAGAGTGGGGCAGCAAGATACGCAGTATTTT. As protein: CSVGRVGQQDTQYF.

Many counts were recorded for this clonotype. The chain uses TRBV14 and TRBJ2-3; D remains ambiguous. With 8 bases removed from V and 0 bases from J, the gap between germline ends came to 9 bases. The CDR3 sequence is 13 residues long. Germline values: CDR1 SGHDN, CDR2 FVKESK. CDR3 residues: CASRELSTDTQYF. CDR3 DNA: TGTGCCAGCCGAGAGTTGAGCACAGATACGCAGTATTTT.

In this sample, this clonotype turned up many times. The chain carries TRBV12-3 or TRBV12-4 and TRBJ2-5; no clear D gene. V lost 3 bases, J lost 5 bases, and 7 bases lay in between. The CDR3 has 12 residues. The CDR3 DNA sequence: TGTGCCAGCAGTTTTTCGTTGGAGACCCAGTACTTC. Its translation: CASSFSLETQYF.

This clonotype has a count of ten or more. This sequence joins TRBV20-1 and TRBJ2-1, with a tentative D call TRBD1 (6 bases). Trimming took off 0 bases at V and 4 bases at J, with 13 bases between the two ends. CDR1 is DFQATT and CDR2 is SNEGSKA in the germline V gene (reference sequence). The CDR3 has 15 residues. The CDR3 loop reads CSARDPRGRYNEQFF. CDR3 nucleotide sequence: TGCAGTGCTAGAGACCCCAGGGGCCGTTACAATGAGCAGTTCTTC.

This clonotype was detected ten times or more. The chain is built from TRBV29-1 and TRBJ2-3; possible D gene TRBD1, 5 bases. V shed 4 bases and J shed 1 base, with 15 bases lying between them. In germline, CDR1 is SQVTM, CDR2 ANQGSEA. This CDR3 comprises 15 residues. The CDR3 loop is CSVAEETDRTDTQYF. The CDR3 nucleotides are TGCAGCGTTGCAGAGGAGACAGACCGCACAGATACGCAGTATTTT.

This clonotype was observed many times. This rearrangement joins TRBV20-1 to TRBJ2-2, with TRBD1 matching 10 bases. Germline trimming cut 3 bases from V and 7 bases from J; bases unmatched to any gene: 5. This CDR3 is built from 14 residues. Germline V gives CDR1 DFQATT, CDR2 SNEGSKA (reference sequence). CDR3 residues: CSARRQGAGGELFF. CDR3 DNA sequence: TGCAGTGCTAGGAGACAGGGGGCCGGCGGGGAGCTGTTTTTT.

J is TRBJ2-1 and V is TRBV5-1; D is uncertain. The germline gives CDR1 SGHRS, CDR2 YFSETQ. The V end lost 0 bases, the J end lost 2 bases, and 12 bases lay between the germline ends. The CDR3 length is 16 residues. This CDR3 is CASSLVLAVPYNEQFF. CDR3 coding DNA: TGCGCCAGCAGCTTGGTGCTGGCAGTACCCTACAATGAGCAGTTCTTC.

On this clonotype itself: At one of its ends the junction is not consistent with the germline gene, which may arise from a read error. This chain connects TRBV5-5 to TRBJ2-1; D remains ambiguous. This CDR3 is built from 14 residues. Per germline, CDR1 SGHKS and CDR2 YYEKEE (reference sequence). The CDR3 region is CASILTTNPDEQFF. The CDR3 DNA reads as TGTGCCAGCATCTTGACCACGAATCCCGATGAGCAGTTCTTC.

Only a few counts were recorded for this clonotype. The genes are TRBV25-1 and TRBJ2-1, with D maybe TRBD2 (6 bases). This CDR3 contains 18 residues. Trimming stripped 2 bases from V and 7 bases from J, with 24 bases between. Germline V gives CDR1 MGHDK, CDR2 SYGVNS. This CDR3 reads CASSESPSLFWGVNEQFF. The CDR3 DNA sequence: TGTGCCAGCAGTGAAAGCCCCTCCCTTTTCTGGGGGGTAAATGAGCAGTTCTTC.

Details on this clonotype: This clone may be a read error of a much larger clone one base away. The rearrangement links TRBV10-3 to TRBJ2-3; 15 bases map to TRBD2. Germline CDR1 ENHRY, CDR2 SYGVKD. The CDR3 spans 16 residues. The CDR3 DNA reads TGTGTCATCAGTGGGACTAGCGGGAGGTTGAGAGATACGCAGTATTTT. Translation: CVISGTSGRLRDTQYF.

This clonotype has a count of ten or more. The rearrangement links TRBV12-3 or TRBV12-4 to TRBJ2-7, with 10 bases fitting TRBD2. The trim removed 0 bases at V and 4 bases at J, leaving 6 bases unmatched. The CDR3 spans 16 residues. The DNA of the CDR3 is TGTGCCAGCAGTTTAGCGTTGCTAGCGGGAGAGTACGAGCAGTACTTC. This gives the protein CASSLALLAGEYEQYF.

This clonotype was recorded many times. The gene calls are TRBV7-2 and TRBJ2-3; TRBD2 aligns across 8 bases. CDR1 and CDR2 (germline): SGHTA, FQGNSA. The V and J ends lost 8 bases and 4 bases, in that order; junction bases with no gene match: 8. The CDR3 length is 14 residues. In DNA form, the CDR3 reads TGTGCCAGCCTGCCTAGCGGGTCGTCAGATACGCAGTATTTT. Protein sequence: CASLPSGSSDTQYF.

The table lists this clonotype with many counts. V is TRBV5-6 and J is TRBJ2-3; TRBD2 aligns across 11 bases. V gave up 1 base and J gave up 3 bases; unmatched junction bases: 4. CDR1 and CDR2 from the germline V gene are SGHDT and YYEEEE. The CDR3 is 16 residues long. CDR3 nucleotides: TGTGCCAGCAGCTTGATTAGCGGGAGGGCAACAGATACGCAGTATTTT. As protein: CASSLISGRATDTQYF. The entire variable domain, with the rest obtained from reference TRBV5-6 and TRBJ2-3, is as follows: DAGVTQSPTHLIKTRGQQVTLRCSPKSGHDTVSWYQQALGQGPQFIFQYYEEEERQRGNFPDRFSGHQFPNYSSELNVNALLLGDSALYLCASSLISGRATDTQYFGPGTRLTVL.

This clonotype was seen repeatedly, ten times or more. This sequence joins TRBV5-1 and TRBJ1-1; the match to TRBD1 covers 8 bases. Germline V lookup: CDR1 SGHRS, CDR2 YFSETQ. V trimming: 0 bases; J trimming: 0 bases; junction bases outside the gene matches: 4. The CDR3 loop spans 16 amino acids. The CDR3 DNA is TGCGCCAGCAGCTTGGGGCAGGGGGCTTTGAACACTGAAGCTTTCTTT. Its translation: CASSLGQGALNTEAFF.

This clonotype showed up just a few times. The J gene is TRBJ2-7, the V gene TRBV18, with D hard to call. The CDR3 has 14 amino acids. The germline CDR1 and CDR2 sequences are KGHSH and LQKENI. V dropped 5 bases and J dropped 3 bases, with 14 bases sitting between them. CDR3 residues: CASSDKRTVYEQYF. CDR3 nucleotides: TGTGCCAGCTCAGACAAAAGGACCGTCTACGAGCAGTACTTC.

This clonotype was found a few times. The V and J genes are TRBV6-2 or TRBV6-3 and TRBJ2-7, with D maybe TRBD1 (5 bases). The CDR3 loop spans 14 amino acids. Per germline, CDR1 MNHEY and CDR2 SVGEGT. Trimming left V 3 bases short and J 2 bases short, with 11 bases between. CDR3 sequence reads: CASSYAAGTYEQYF. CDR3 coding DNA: TGTGCCAGCAGTTATGCGGCAGGGACCTACGAGCAGTACTTC.

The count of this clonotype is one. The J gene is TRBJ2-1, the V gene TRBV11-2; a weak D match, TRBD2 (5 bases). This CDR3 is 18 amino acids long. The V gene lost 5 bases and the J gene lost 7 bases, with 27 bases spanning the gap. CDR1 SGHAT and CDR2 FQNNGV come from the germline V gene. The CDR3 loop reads CASSPGTGSYSLGNEQFF. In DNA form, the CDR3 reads TGTGCCAGCAGCCCAGGTACGGGATCCTACAGTTTGGGTAATGAGCAGTTCTTC.

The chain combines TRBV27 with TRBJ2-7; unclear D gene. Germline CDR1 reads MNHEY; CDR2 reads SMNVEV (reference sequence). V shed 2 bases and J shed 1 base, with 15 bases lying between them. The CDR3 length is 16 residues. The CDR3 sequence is CASSLSRVSQSYEQYF. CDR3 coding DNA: TGTGCCAGCAGTTTAAGTCGTGTATCACAGTCCTACGAGCAGTACTTC.

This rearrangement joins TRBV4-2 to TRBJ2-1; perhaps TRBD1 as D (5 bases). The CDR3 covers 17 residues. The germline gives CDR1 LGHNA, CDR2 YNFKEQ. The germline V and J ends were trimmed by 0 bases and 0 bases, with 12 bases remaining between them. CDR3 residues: CASSQDRGPSSYNEQFF. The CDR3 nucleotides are TGTGCCAGCAGCCAAGATAGGGGTCCTAGCTCCTACAATGAGCAGTTCTTC.

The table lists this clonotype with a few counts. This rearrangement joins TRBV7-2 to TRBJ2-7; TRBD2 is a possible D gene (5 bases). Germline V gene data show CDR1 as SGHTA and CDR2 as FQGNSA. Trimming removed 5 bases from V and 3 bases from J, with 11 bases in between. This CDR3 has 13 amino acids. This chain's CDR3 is CASSPTRGYEQYF. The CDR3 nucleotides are TGTGCCAGCAGCCCCACTCGGGGCTACGAGCAGTACTTC.

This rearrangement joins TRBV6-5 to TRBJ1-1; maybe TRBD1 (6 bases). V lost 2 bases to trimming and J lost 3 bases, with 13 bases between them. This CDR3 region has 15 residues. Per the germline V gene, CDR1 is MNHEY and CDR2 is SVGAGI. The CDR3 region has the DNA TGTGCCAGCAGTTACCACGGGACACCAGACACTGAAGCTTTCTTT. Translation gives CASSYHGTPDTEAFF.

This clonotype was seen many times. CDR3 sequence: CSAREKKRDWVTDTQYF. The CDR3 DNA reads TGCAGTGCTAGAGAAAAGAAGCGGGATTGGGTCACAGATACGCAGTATTTT. The J gene is TRBJ2-3, the V gene TRBV20-1, with 7 bases matching TRBD2. The germline CDR1 and CDR2 sequences are DFQATT and SNEGSKA (reference sequence). This CDR3 contains 17 residues. With 0 bases clipped from V and 2 bases from J, the junction kept 11 bases outside the gene matches.

This CDR3 is CASSFDRAQETQYF. The CDR3 nucleotides are TGTGCCAGCAGCTTTGACAGGGCTCAAGAGACCCAGTACTTC. The rearrangement joins TRBV7-2 to TRBJ2-5; 7 bases are a match to TRBD1. CDR1 and CDR2 (germline): SGHTA, FQGNSA. This CDR3 is 14 amino acids long. V was clipped by 3 bases and J by 2 bases; unmatched bases: 3.

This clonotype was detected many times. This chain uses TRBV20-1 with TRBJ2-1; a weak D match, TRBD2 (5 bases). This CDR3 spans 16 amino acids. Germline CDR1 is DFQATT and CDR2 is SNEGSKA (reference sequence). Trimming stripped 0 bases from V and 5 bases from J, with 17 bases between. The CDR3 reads CSARDRAGVAHNEQFF. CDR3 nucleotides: TGCAGTGCTAGAGATCGGGCGGGCGTGGCCCACAATGAGCAGTTCTTC.

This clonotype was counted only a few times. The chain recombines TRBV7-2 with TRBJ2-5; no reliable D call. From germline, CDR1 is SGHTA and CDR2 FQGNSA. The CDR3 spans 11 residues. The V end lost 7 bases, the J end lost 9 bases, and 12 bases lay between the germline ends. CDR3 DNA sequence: TGTGCCAGCAACGCTTATGGGTCCCAGTACTTC. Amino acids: CASNAYGSQYF. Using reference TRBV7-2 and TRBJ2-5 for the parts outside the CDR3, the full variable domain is GAGVSQSPSNKVTEKGKDVELRCDPISGHTALYWYRQSLGQGLEFLIYFQGNSAPDKSGLPSDRFSAERTGGSVSTLTIQRTQQEDSAVYLCASNAYGSQYFGPGTRLLVL.